This entry lists 24 T cell receptor beta chains sequenced from one sample in a study of T-cell reconstitution after alpha-beta-depleted transplantation in children. Unique molecular identifiers were incorporated during preparation of the TCRbeta library. TCRdb re-called the PCR reads with MiXCR, one entry per CDR3 protein. The sample lists just over 70,000 distinct CDR3 sequences; approximately 7.4% were seen once. The input for sequencing was PBMCs from the stem cell graft donor, taken from the stem cell graft. These receptor sequences come from a human donor who donated a stem cell graft to a child with acute lymphoblastic leukemia.

There are a few counts of this clonotype. This chain uses TRBV6-2 or TRBV6-3 with TRBJ2-7; D perhaps matches TRBD2 (6 bases). Trimming took off 0 bases at V and 2 bases at J, with 11 bases between the two ends. Germline V gene sequence: CDR1 MNHEY, CDR2 SVGEGT. The CDR3 covers 15 residues. The DNA of the CDR3 is TGTGCCAGCAGTTACTCGCGGGACTTCACCTACGAGCAGTACTTC. Its translation is CASSYSRDFTYEQYF.

In its sample, this clonotype was seen a few times. The chain uses TRBV6-2 or TRBV6-3 and TRBJ1-2; unclear D gene. The germline CDR1 and CDR2 sequences are MNHEY and SVGEGT. The CDR3 is made up of 18 amino acids. V lost 0 bases, J lost 2 bases, and 19 bases lay in between. The CDR3 DNA sequence: TGTGCCAGCAGTTACTCGATCCGTCCCTTCAAGTCCAACTATGGCTACACCTTC. Encoded protein: CASSYSIRPFKSNYGYTF.

This clonotype was observed many times. The J gene is TRBJ1-4, the V gene TRBV3-1, with 7 nucleotides matching TRBD1. Trimming removed 0 bases from V and 0 bases from J; junction bases left unmatched: 1. Germline values: CDR1 LGHDT, CDR2 YNNKEL (reference sequence). The CDR3 sequence is 16 residues long. The CDR3 nucleotides read TGTGCCAGCAGCCAAGAAGACAGGGCAACTAATGAAAAACTGTTTTTT. Its protein product is CASSQEDRATNEKLFF.

This clonotype has ten or more counts. The rearrangement joins TRBV5-1 to TRBJ2-5; either TRBD1 or TRBD2 may fit D (5 bases each). Trimming shortened V by 4 bases and J by 6 bases, and 10 bases separated the two germline ends. The CDR3 sequence is 12 residues long. Germline V CDR1 and CDR2: SGHRS, YFSETQ. CDR3 amino acids: CASSGDQKTQYF. As DNA, the CDR3 is TGCGCCAGCAGCGGGGACCAGAAGACCCAGTACTTC.

This clonotype was picked up many times. V usage is TRBV12-3 or TRBV12-4 and J usage is TRBJ1-5; 8 bases align to TRBD1. V lost 6 bases and J lost 1; bases outside the gene matches: 5. This CDR3 is built from 15 residues. As DNA, the CDR3 is TGTGCCAGCAGCCGGACAGGGTCGAGCAATCAGCCCCAGCATTTT. Protein: CASSRTGSSNQPQHF.

This clonotype was recorded at least ten times. The chain has TRBV9 and TRBJ2-4, with 8 bases fitting TRBD1. The CDR3 length is 14 residues. With V trimmed by 4 bases and J by 8 bases, 8 bases remained unmatched. Germline V gene sequence: CDR1 SGDLS, CDR2 YYNGEE. CDR3 in amino acids: CASSSGGGSYIQYF. The CDR3 bases are TGTGCCAGCAGCTCAGGGGGCGGTAGTTACATTCAGTACTTC. The variable domain in full, completed from reference TRBV9 and TRBJ2-4, reads DSGVTQTPKHLITATGQRVTLRCSPRSGDLSVYWYQQSLDQGLQFLIQYYNGEERAKGNILERFSAQQFPDLHSELNLSSLELGDSALYFCASSSGGGSYIQYFGAGTRLSVL.

This clonotype was observed at least ten times. The chain links TRBV5-1 to TRBJ2-7; 9 bases map to TRBD1. This CDR3 region has 16 residues. The J segment lost 0 bases and the V segment lost 4 bases, leaving 8 bases of the junction unmatched. Germline CDR1 is SGHRS and CDR2 is YFSETQ. CDR3 sequence (DNA): TGCGCCAGCAGCATGGGGGGGACAGGGAGCTCCTACGAGCAGTACTTC. It is translated as CASSMGGTGSSYEQYF. Complete variable domain (other parts from reference TRBV5-1 and TRBJ2-7): KAGVTQTPRYLIKTRGQQVTLSCSPISGHRSVSWYQQTPGQGLQFLFEYFSETQRNKGNFPGRFSGRQFSNSRSEMNVSTLELGDSALYLCASSMGGTGSSYEQYFGPGTRLTVT.

The V call is TRBV7-9, the J call TRBJ2-1; D unclear. The germline gives CDR1 SEHNR, CDR2 FQNEAQ (reference sequence). V was cut by 5 bases and J by 10 bases, with 15 bases left in between. CDR3 length: 13 amino acids. The CDR3 DNA sequence: TGTGCCAGCAGCCACACTGTAGCAGTCGAGCAGTTCTTC. Translated: CASSHTVAVEQFF.

This chain connects TRBV19 to TRBJ1-5; weak D call: TRBD1 (5 bases). The CDR3 loop spans 13 amino acids. Germline assignment: CDR1 LNHDA and CDR2 SQIVND (reference sequence). Trimming stripped 8 bases from V and 4 bases from J, with 12 bases between. Here the CDR3 reads CASRPGGNQPQHF. CDR3 bases: TGTGCCAGTCGCCCCGGGGGGAATCAGCCCCAGCATTTT.

Ten or more counts support this clonotype. The rearrangement joins TRBV14 to TRBJ2-1, with a possible D match to TRBD1 (6 bases). The germline V and J ends were trimmed by 5 bases and 3 bases, with 17 bases remaining between them. This CDR3 has 16 amino acids. The V gene's germline CDR1 is SGHDN and CDR2 FVKESK. The CDR3 nucleotides are TGTGCCAGCAGCGGGACACAGGCGACCCTCTACAATGAGCAGTTCTTC. This gives the protein CASSGTQATLYNEQFF.

In this sample, this clonotype turned up a few times. The rearrangement joins TRBV4-3 to TRBJ1-2, with 8 bases that match TRBD1. Germline assignment: CDR1 LGHNA and CDR2 YSLEER. J lost 4 bases, V lost 2 bases, and 6 bases had no gene match. CDR3 length equals 15 residues. The CDR3 nucleotides read TGCGCCAGCAGCCAACCTGGACAGGGAATCTATGGCTACACCTTC. Translating gives CASSQPGQGIYGYTF.

The V and J genes are TRBV12-3 or TRBV12-4 and TRBJ1-1; TRBD1 is a possible D gene (5 bases). The CDR3 loop spans 18 amino acids. With 5 bases removed from V and 0 bases from J, the gap between germline ends came to 22 bases. The CDR3 sequence is CASSLQAAVPYMNTEAFF. The CDR3 DNA reads TGTGCCAGCAGTCTACAGGCTGCCGTCCCCTACATGAACACTGAAGCTTTCTTT.

This clonotype was seen a handful of times. The chain employs TRBV23-1 and TRBJ2-7; D is possibly TRBD1 or TRBD2 (5 bases each). TRBV23-1 is annotated as an ORF whose role is uncertain. With 8 bases removed from V and 0 bases from J, the gap between germline ends came to 17 bases. This CDR3 contains 15 residues. CDR3 nucleotide sequence: TGCGCCAGCGGGGGATGGGTCCCCTCCTCCTACGAGCAGTACTTC. Its protein is CASGGWVPSSYEQYF.

This clonotype was observed many times. This chain connects TRBV5-1 to TRBJ2-2; possible D gene TRBD2, 6 bases. This CDR3 has 14 residues. The germline V gene encodes CDR1 SGHRS and CDR2 YFSETQ. Trimming took off 6 bases at V and 4 bases at J, with 13 bases between the two ends. The CDR3 sequence: CASNGGTFTGELFF. CDR3 in DNA: TGCGCCAGCAATGGCGGGACCTTCACCGGGGAGCTGTTTTTT.

V and J are TRBV6-5 and TRBJ1-1; D is unclear. The CDR3 totals 14 residues. V was trimmed by 2 bases and J by 5 bases, leaving 12 bases between them. Germline values: CDR1 MNHEY, CDR2 SVGAGI. The CDR3 nucleotides are TGTGCCAGCAGTTACCCGGTACCTGGGACTGAAGCTTTCTTT. It is translated as CASSYPVPGTEAFF.

The sample holds many counts of this clonotype. V usage is TRBV12-3 or TRBV12-4 and J usage is TRBJ2-3, with TRBD2 matching over 7 bases. After removal of 5 bases from V and 5 bases from J, the junction contained 4 bases not matched to a gene. The CDR3 totals 13 residues. Written as DNA, the CDR3 is TGTGCCAGCAGTAGCGGGAATGGAGATACGCAGTATTTT. Translated, it gives CASSSGNGDTQYF.

In its sample, this clonotype was seen many times. The chain uses TRBV7-9 and TRBJ1-6; 7 bases agree with TRBD1. The CDR3 extends over 16 amino acids. CDR1 and CDR2 from the germline V gene are SEHNR and FQNEAQ (reference sequence). V trimming: 2 bases; J trimming: 8 bases; junction bases outside the gene matches: 9. In DNA, the CDR3 is TGTGCCAGCAGCTTATCGACAGGGTCAGGGGATTCACCCCTCCACTTT. This sequence encodes CASSLSTGSGDSPLHF.

This clonotype has at least ten counts. The CDR3, as DNA: TGTGCCAGCACCAGGGCGGATCAGCCCCAGCATTTT. Protein: CASTRADQPQHF. The chain links TRBV25-1 to TRBJ1-5, with D perhaps TRBD1 (5 bases). Germline V gene lookup returns CDR1 MGHDK and CDR2 SYGVNS. The CDR3 spans 12 residues. The V gene lost 7 bases and the J gene lost 5 bases, with 9 bases spanning the gap.

The V and J genes are TRBV20-1 and TRBJ2-7; 9 nucleotides agree with TRBD1. In germline, CDR1 is DFQATT, CDR2 SNEGSKA (reference sequence). V dropped 6 bases and J dropped 2; count of bases not matched to a gene: 8. The CDR3 has 14 residues. This chain's CDR3 is CSAKPGQGTYEQYF. CDR3 coding DNA: TGCAGTGCCAAACCGGGACAGGGTACCTACGAGCAGTACTTC.

The chain joins TRBV14 to TRBJ2-7; 7 positions match TRBD1. Germline values: CDR1 SGHDN, CDR2 FVKESK. This CDR3 contains 13 residues. V was pared by 4 bases and J by 5 bases, with 5 bases of the junction left unmatched. The CDR3 region is CASSLQGFNEQYF. CDR3 DNA sequence: TGTGCCAGCAGCCTACAGGGGTTCAACGAGCAGTACTTC.

This clonotype was counted ten times or more. The rearrangement joins TRBV7-9 to TRBJ2-3, with D uncertain. CDR1 and CDR2 (germline): SEHNR, FQNEAQ (reference sequence). The CDR3 contains 16 residues. Trimming left V 1 base short and J 0 bases short, with 11 bases between. The CDR3 DNA is TGTGCCAGCAGCTTAGTTCCTGGTTCTAGCACAGATACGCAGTATTTT. Amino acids: CASSLVPGSSTDTQYF.

The chain is built from TRBV29-1 and TRBJ2-7; D remains unclear. V gave up 2 bases and J gave up 5 bases, with 10 bases separating them. The CDR3 totals 12 residues. CDR1 and CDR2 from the germline V gene are SQVTM and ANQGSEA. The CDR3 sequence is CSVERALHEQYF. CDR3 nucleotides: TGCAGCGTTGAAAGGGCGCTCCACGAGCAGTACTTC.

This rearrangement joins TRBV7-9 to TRBJ2-1; TRBD1 or TRBD2 may be the D gene (6 bases each). This CDR3 is 13 amino acids long. CDR1 and CDR2 from the germline V gene are SEHNR and FQNEAQ (reference sequence). The germline V and J ends were trimmed by 9 bases and 2 bases, with 11 bases remaining between them. The CDR3 reads CARSGGTYNEQFF. DNA for the CDR3: TGTGCCAGGTCCGGGGGCACCTACAATGAGCAGTTCTTC.

This clonotype has a count of ten or more. V is TRBV12-3 or TRBV12-4 and J is TRBJ1-6; no reliable D call. This CDR3 has 15 residues. V gave up 6 bases and J gave up 6 bases, with 15 bases separating them. The DNA for the CDR3 is TGTGCCAGCAGGGAGGTGGGGTTGCCTAATTCACCCCTCCACTTT. Its translation is CASREVGLPNSPLHF.